The present T cell receptor beta chain was sequenced within a study of identical twins. Findings and limits, study-wide: Memory repertoires showed no such pattern, whereas abundant cord blood beta clonotypes carried fewer insertions. The conclusions drew on cross-sectional statistical analysis instead of tracking the same donors.

There are many counts of this clonotype. The antigen remains unidentified. With 6 bases removed from V and 1 base from J, the gap between germline ends came to 6 bases. CDR3 size: 12 residues. Germline V gene data show CDR1 as MGHDK and CDR2 as SYGVNS. With template switching, a universal primer site was added, and the cDNA carried unique molecular identifiers. TCRdb redid the calling of the 5' RACE reads with MiXCR, one entry per CDR3 protein. In the table there are 1.5 million to 2 million distinct CDR3 sequences, around a third of which are singletons. This chain links TRBV25-1 with TRBJ2-5; unclear D gene. The origin of this receptor is a newborn girl in good health. Source material: cord blood. CDR3 sequence: CASSEPQETQYF. The DNA for the CDR3 is TGTGCCAGCAGCGAACCCCAAGAGACCCAGTACTTC.